This T cell receptor (beta chain) stems from a study of beta chain features in type 1 diabetes. The study's findings and limits: Any HLA effect on TCRB rearrangement was left unresolved by small sub-analyses. Patients with type 1 diabetes showed fewer VDJ junction insertions and more deletions. When Type 1 diabetes patients were examined, their TCRB CDR3s proved moderately but significantly shorter in all four CD4+ subsets.

This CDR3 contains 15 residues. V lost 7 bases and J lost 2, with 14 bases in between. Germline V lookup: CDR1 LNHDA, CDR2 SQIVND (reference sequence). The authors took one heparinised blood draw, averaging about 120 mL, from each donor. The investigators reverse transcribed all of the isolated RNA, so they sequenced expressed TCRB transcripts. The data were produced by immunoSEQ multiplex PCR, yet TCRdb's version contains in-frame clones alone and is incomplete. This table has under 250,000 clones, 12% to 15% appearing once. A few counts support this clone. The antigen is unknown. The sequenced sample was naive CD4+ T cells from blood. This clonotype was sampled from a woman between 40 and 50 years old in good health. V gene TRBV19 combines with J gene TRBJ1-4; TRBD1 is a possible D gene (5 bases). The CDR3 spells CASTPIGGTNEKLFF. The CDR3 region has the DNA TGTGCCAGTACCCCGATCGGGGGTACTAATGAAAAACTGTTTTTT.